These 16 T cell receptor beta chains were all obtained from the same sample, sequenced in a study of CD8+ T cells in alopecia areata. cDNA serving as the sequencing template came from extracted, reverse transcribed RNA. TCRdb keeps only in-frame clones here, not all; method: immunoSEQ multiplex PCR. Of about 190,000 clones detected, about 65% appear once; the ten largest clones hold 1.3%. The treatment: oral pan-JAK inhibitor, 5-10 mg twice daily. The sequencing used CD4+ T cells sorted from blood, collected around week 49, from a patient treated with tofacitinib. The receptors were gathered from a human donor with alopecia areata.

The chain uses TRBV7-2 and TRBJ2-5; D ambiguous. The CDR3 extends over 12 amino acids. The V end was cut by 5 bases, the J end by 5 bases, with 9 bases between. Germline CDR1 and CDR2: SGHTA and FQGNSA. The CDR3, as DNA: TGTGCCAGCAGCCCGCTCTGGGAGACCCAGTACTTC. It codes for CASSPLWETQYF.

The J gene is TRBJ2-1, the V gene TRBV4-1, with 12 bases matching TRBD2. Germline V gene lookup returns CDR1 MGHRA and CDR2 YSYEKL. The CDR3 spans 16 residues. Germline trimming cut 0 bases from V and 10 bases from J; bases unmatched to any gene: 7. CDR3 loop: CASSQDLAGGVREQFF. In DNA form, the CDR3 reads TGCGCCAGCAGCCAAGATCTAGCGGGGGGGGTCAGGGAGCAGTTCTTC.

The genes are TRBV19 and TRBJ1-4; D possibly corresponds to TRBD1 (6 bases). The V end was cut by 7 bases, the J end by 4 bases, with 16 bases between. The CDR3 is 15 amino acids. Looked up from germline, CDR1 is LNHDA and CDR2 is SQIVND (reference sequence). The CDR3 loop is CASTGGQPRNEKLFF. DNA for the CDR3: TGTGCCAGTACCGGAGGACAGCCTCGTAATGAAAAACTGTTTTTT.

The chain employs TRBV29-1 and TRBJ1-2; TRBD1 aligns across 10 bases. The CDR3 covers 12 residues. V gave up 7 bases and J gave up 6 bases; unmatched junction bases: 5. Germline values: CDR1 SQVTM, CDR2 ANQGSEA. The CDR3 spells CSAPTGGNGYTF. The DNA for the CDR3 is TGCAGCGCCCCGACAGGGGGCAATGGCTACACCTTC.

This clone has a handful of counts. The chain joins TRBV15 to TRBJ1-1; D is unresolved. Trimming removed 0 bases at V and 10 bases at J, with 12 bases between. The germline gives CDR1 LNHNV, CDR2 YYDKDF (reference sequence). The CDR3 covers 13 residues. The CDR3 sequence: CATSRDYGDGAFF. The CDR3 bases are TGTGCCACCAGCAGAGATTACGGGGATGGAGCTTTCTTT.

CDR3: CASSPLQGNEQYF. In nucleotides, the CDR3 is TGCGCCAGCAGCCCCCTACAGGGAAACGAGCAGTACTTC. The V and J genes are TRBV5-1 and TRBJ2-7; D may be TRBD1 (6 bases). The CDR3 length is 13 residues. V was cut by 4 bases and J by 5 bases, with 13 bases left in between. Germline V gene lookup returns CDR1 SGHRS and CDR2 YFSETQ.

Only a few counts were recorded for this clone. The chain links TRBV14 to TRBJ2-1; D call uncertain. The CDR3 has 14 amino acids. The germline V and J ends were trimmed by 4 bases and 5 bases, with 12 bases remaining between them. Germline loops: CDR1 SGHDN, CDR2 FVKESK. CDR3 DNA: TGTGCCAGCAGCCGTAGAGACACAGACAATGAGCAGTTCTTC. This translates into CASSRRDTDNEQFF.

In its sample, this clone was seen a few times. This CDR3 is also generated by other DNA sequences in the sample. This chain joins TRBV2 and TRBJ2-3; no reliable D call. Germline values: CDR1 SNHLY, CDR2 FYNNEI. The CDR3 spans 11 residues. V shed 6 bases and J shed 1 base, with 2 bases lying between them. The CDR3 loop is CASSRTDTQYF. The CDR3 DNA sequence: TGTGCCAGCAGCCGCACAGATACGCAGTATTTT.

The chain has TRBV29-1 and TRBJ2-1; D gene ambiguous. CDR1 is SQVTM, CDR2 ANQGSEA, per germline. The V and J ends lost 5 bases and 6 bases respectively, with 17 bases between them. The CDR3 spans 14 residues. The CDR3 nucleotides read TGCAGCGTTTTTCCACCCGTTTCTTTCAATGAGCAGTTCTTC. Translated: CSVFPPVSFNEQFF.

The rearrangement joins TRBV29-1 to TRBJ2-7, with 7 bases lining up with TRBD1. Trimming removed 8 bases from V and 2 bases from J; junction bases left unmatched: 6. Germline V gives CDR1 SQVTM, CDR2 ANQGSEA. This CDR3 comprises 12 residues. The chain's CDR3 is CSFLGQTYEQYF. CDR3 DNA: TGCAGCTTTCTGGGACAGACCTACGAGCAGTACTTC.

This chain uses TRBV15 with TRBJ2-2; D call uncertain. Germline V gene sequence: CDR1 LNHNV, CDR2 YYDKDF (reference sequence). This CDR3 comprises 14 residues. V shed 3 bases and J shed 3 bases, with 8 bases lying between them. Here the CDR3 DNA reads TGTGCCACCAGCAGGGGCGGCGACACCGGGGAGCTGTTTTTT. Translation gives CATSRGGDTGELFF.

This chain joins TRBV30 and TRBJ2-3, with D hard to call. Trimming removed 3 bases at V and 1 base at J, with 8 bases between. Looked up from germline, CDR1 is GTSNPN and CDR2 is SVGIG (reference sequence). This CDR3 contains 13 residues. The CDR3 here is CAWSSIRTDTQYF. The CDR3 DNA follows: TGTGCCTGGAGCTCTATTCGCACAGATACGCAGTATTTT.

This clone has just a few counts. This sequence joins TRBV2 and TRBJ1-2; no firm D call. Trimming removed 11 bases from V and 3 bases from J, with 16 bases in between. The germline CDR1 and CDR2 sequences are SNHLY and FYNNEI. CDR3 length: 13 amino acids. This CDR3 is CAGGLASHYGYTF. The DNA for the CDR3 is TGTGCCGGCGGCCTCGCCAGCCACTATGGCTACACCTTC. Looking up the rest from reference TRBV2 and TRBJ1-2 gives the full variable domain: EPEVTQTPSHQVTQMGQEVILRCVPISNHLYFYWYRQILGQKVEFLVSFYNNEISEKSEIFDDQFSVERPDGSNFTLKIRSTKLEDSAMYFCAGGLASHYGYTFGSGTRLTVV.

This clone was seen once. The chain combines TRBV4-1 with TRBJ1-2; D gene ambiguous. The V gene lost 5 bases and the J gene lost 4 bases, with 14 bases spanning the gap. CDR3 length: 14 amino acids. In germline, CDR1 is MGHRA, CDR2 YSYEKL. The CDR3 DNA reads as TGCGCCAGCAGCAGCCAAGATGTAGCCTATGGCTACACCTTC. It translates to CASSSQDVAYGYTF.

This clone was recorded once. This chain connects TRBV30 to TRBJ1-1; D might be TRBD1 (5 bases). Trimming took off 8 bases at V and 0 bases at J, with 10 bases between the two ends. Germline V gene sequence: CDR1 GTSNPN, CDR2 SVGIG (reference sequence). The CDR3 consists of 12 residues. For the CDR3, the DNA is TGTGCCGTAGTGGGGGTGAACACTGAAGCTTTCTTT. Residues: CAVVGVNTEAFF.

About this clone itself: At the DNA level, this CDR3 is encoded by other sequences in the same sample as well. This sequence joins TRBV29-1 and TRBJ2-7; a weak D match, TRBD1 (6 bases). The CDR3 spans 14 residues. V was trimmed by 3 bases and J by 6 bases, leaving 18 bases between them. Per germline, CDR1 SQVTM and CDR2 ANQGSEA. The CDR3, as DNA: TGCAGCGTTGACGTGACAGGTGGGGGCGGCGAGCAGTACTTC. Residues: CSVDVTGGGGEQYF.